The source of this TCR beta chain is a study of blood T cells in healthy people across ages. Study-level results: Per million T cells, TCR beta diversity dropped about linearly as age rose. Comparison with aged donors showed that long-lived donors had more naive CD4+ cells and higher diversity.

As concerns this clonotype: No antigen is known for it.

Primed by a sample-barcoded 5' primer and a J-beta primer mix, a second PCR proceeded for about 6 to 12 cycles. Each cDNA molecule carried a tag from a template-switch adaptor that contained 12 random nucleotides. Every sample produced at least 2.5 million CDR3-containing paired-end reads. TCRdb independently ran MiXCR on the 5' RACE reads; one entry per CDR3 protein. The data show some 900,000 distinct CDR3 sequences, around 46% seen once. Germline V gene sequence: CDR1 SGHTA, CDR2 FQGNSA. The CDR3 is 15 residues long. The V end lost 1 base, the J end lost 3 bases, and 9 bases lay between the germline ends.

This chain joins TRBV7-2 and TRBJ1-4; D not certain. The sequenced sample was blood. The clonotype was recovered from a man aged 25-40 years in good health. CDR3 coding DNA: TGTGCCAGCAGCTTAGTGGCAGACCCTAATGAAAAACTGTTTTTT. It encodes CASSLVADPNEKLFF.